This T cell receptor beta chain was retrieved from a study of regulatory T cells in long-lasting Graves disease. General study results and limits: It was in persistent disease that TRBV28, TRBJ1-2 and TRBJ2-5 were favored.

From germline, CDR1 is SGHAT and CDR2 FQNNGV. V lost 5 bases and J lost 10; bases outside the gene matches: 9. This CDR3 is built from 14 residues. Sample time point: newly diagnosed GD, antithyroid drugs for less than 3 months. Following extraction of RNA from PBMCs, that RNA was used to make the TCR library. The source of the patients was an endocrinology department in Xi'an, China. Sequencing libraries for TCR beta were prepared with iRepertoire HTBI primers and Arm-PCR of CDR3 regions. One entry per CDR3 protein, called by TCRdb with MiXCR from the multiplex PCR reads. The sample gives around 500,000 distinct CDR3 sequences, around 13% of which show up once; around 9.3% is in the top ten. This clonotype was recorded at least ten times. Its antigen is unidentified. The same sample was also studied in work on T cells in Graves' hyperthyroidism and ophthalmopathy. That paper states: When ophthalmopathy did not progress within 18 months, Graves' hyperthyroidism was considered stable. Reasons for excluding patients were uncontrolled infection, other autoimmune disease, pregnancy or lactation.

The chain joins TRBV11-2 to TRBJ2-1; 9 nucleotides match TRBD1. Sequencing used peripheral blood mononuclear cells (PBMCs), obtained at new diagnosis, from a patient treated with antithyroid drugs. This receptor was obtained from a woman aged 25 to 39 with Graves disease. The CDR3 region has the DNA TGTGCCAGCAGCCCCGGGACAGGGTCGGGGGAGCAGTTCTTC. This codes for CASSPGTGSGEQFF.